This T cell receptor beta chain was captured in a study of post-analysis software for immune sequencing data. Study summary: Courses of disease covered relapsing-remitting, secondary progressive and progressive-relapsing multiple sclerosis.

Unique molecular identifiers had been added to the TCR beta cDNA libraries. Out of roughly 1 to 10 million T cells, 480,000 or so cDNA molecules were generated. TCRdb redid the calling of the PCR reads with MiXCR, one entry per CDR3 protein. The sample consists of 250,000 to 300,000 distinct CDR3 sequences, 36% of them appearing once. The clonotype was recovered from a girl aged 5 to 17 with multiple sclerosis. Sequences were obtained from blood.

The CDR3, as DNA: TGTGCCAGCAGTTCCATTGACAGGGGAGGCGAGCAGTACTTC. Protein: CASSSIDRGGEQYF. The chain joins TRBV27 to TRBJ2-5; 8 bases agree with TRBD1. The end of the DNA fits TRBJ2-7 better, so the J call may be wrong. CDR3 length: 14 residues. Looked up from germline, CDR1 is MNHEY and CDR2 is SMNVEV (reference sequence).